This TCR beta chain is from a study of T cell changes during pregnancy in multiple sclerosis. From germline, CDR1 is SGHVS and CDR2 FQNEAQ. This CDR3 comprises 15 residues. J was trimmed by 8 bases and V by 3 bases; bases with no gene match: 2. Using immunoSEQ multiplex PCR, the repertoire was profiled, and TCRdb retains in-frame clones only, with some absent. The sample consists of around 96,000 clones, 85% to 95% of them appearing once. This material consisted of peripheral blood, taken after pregnancy. The sequence was obtained from a female donor in good health, enrolled as a control in a pregnancy study. The chain is built from TRBV7-8 and TRBJ2-1; TRBD2 matches at 15 bases. The CDR3 nucleotides are TGTGCCAGCAGCTTGGGACTAGCGGGAGGCTATGAGCAGTTCTTC. It yields the protein CASSLGLAGGYEQFF.